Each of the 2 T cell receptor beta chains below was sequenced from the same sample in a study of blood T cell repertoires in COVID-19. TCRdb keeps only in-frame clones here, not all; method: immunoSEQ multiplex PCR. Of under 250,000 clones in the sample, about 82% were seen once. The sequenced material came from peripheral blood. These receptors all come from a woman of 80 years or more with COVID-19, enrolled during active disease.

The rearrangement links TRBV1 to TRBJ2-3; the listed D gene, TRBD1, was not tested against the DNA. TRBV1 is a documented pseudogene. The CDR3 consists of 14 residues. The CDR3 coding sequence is TGCACCAGCAGATGGGCGGTGCCTCAGGGTACGCAGTATTTT. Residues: CTSRWAVPQGTQYF.

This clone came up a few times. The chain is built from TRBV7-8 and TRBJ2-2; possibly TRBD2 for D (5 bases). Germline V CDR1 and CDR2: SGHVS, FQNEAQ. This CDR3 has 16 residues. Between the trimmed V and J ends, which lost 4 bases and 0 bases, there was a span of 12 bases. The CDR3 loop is CASSYTRRTNTGELFF. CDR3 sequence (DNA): TGTGCCAGCAGCTATACTAGGAGAACGAACACCGGGGAGCTGTTTTTT. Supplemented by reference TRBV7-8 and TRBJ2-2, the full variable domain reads GAGVSQSPRYKVAKRGQDVALRCDPISGHVSLFWYQQALGQGPEFLTYFQNEAQLDKSGLPSDRFFAERPEGSVSTLKIQRTQQEDSAVYLCASSYTRRTNTGELFFGEGSRLTVL.